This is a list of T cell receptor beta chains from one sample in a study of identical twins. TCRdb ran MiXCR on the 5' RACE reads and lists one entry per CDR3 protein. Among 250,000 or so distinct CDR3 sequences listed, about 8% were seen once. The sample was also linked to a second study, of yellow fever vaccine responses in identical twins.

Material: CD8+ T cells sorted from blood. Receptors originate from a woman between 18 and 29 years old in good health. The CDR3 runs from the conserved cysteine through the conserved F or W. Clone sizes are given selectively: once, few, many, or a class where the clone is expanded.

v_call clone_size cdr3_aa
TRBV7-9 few CASSPLVGLSYNEQFF
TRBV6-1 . CASSRLAGNYNEQFF
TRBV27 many CASSSYTDRFISYEQYF
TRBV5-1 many CASSLGQGLGYEQYF
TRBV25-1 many CASSELSGGHTGELFF
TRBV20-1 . CCARDYRSGRGSYEQYF
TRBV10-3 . CAISEGRLNYGYTF
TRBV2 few CASSDVTGSYNEQFF
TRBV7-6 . CASQDDKAPYEQYF
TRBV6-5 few CASASGDNEQFF
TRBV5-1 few CASSFRQGTYNEQFF
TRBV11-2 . CASSLESSGRGQYRGRGVTDTQYF
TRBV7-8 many CASSPSGVQSYEQYF
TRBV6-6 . CASSYDSYGYTF
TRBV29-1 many CSVGRPNTGELFF
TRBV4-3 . CASSQDPTNDEQFF
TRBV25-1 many CASSALAVPDDQEQFF
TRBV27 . CASGGTGGSGETQYF
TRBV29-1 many CSVVPGQEFGEKLFF
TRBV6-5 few CASSYFRGMEQYF
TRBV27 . CASSRAGPACWGLFF
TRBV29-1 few CSVETSGTYNEQFF
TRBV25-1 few CASTAALQPDTQYF